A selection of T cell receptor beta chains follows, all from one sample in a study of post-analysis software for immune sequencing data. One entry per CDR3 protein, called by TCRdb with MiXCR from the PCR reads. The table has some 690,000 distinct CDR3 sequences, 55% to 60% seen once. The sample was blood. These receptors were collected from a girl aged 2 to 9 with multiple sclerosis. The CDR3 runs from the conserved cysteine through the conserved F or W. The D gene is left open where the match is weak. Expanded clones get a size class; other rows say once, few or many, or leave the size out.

TGTGCCAGCAGCTTAGAAAGATCGCAGGGGATTGTCCCCGGGGAGCTGTTTTTT	CASSLERSQGIVPGELFF	.	TRBV7-7	TRBJ2-2	.
TGCGCCAGCAGCACGGGACTGCGCCCTTTGAACTCCTACAATGAGCAGTACTTC	CASSTGLRPLNSYNEQYF	.	TRBV5-1	TRBJ2-7	.
TGCGCCAGCAGCCAAGACAGAGGGCCTGACGGGTATGGCTACACCTTC	CASSQDRGPDGYGYTF	.	TRBV4-1	TRBJ1-2	.
TGTGCCAGCAGCTTGTACGGGACTGGGAACAATGAGCAGTTCTTC	CASSLYGTGNNEQFF	.	TRBV5-5	TRBJ2-1	few
TGTGCCAGCAGTCGATCCGGGACCCTGGGCGGCTACGAGCAGTACTTC	CASSRSGTLGGYEQYF	.	TRBV12-3/TRBV12-4	TRBJ2-7	.
TGCAGCGGACTGGGACAGGGTTTGGAGACCCAGTACTTC	CSGLGQGLETQYF	TRBD1	TRBV29-1	TRBJ2-5	.
TGTGCCAGCGGGTCCCCGACAGGCACTGAAGCTTTCTTT	CASGSPTGTEAFF	.	TRBV6-5	TRBJ1-1	.
TGCAGCGTTGAAGGGTTTACAGGCACAGATACGCAGTATTTT	CSVEGFTGTDTQYF	.	TRBV29-1	TRBJ2-3	.
TGTGCCAGCAGTTACCTTCCTCGGACAGGGGAGGCCACTGAAGCTTTCTTT	CASSYLPRTGEATEAFF	TRBD1	TRBV6-2/TRBV6-3	TRBJ1-1	.
TGCAGCGTTGGGGGACCGGCCTCCTCAGTGGAGACCCAGTACTTC	CSVGGPASSVETQYF	.	TRBV29-1	TRBJ2-5	once
TGCAGCGTCGCCCTAAAAACTGAAGCTTTCTTT	CSVALKTEAFF	.	TRBV29-1	TRBJ1-1	few
TGTGCCAGCAGTTCCCCGGCCGGGACAGGGAATGACGAAGGCTACACCTTC	CASSSPAGTGNDEGYTF	TRBD1	TRBV6-2/TRBV6-3	TRBJ1-2	.
TGTGCCAGCTCACCTCGTCATGCTGAGAACCCCTACGAGCAGTACTTC	CASSPRHAENPYEQYF	.	TRBV18	TRBJ2-7	.
TGTGCCAGCAGCTTAGGGCCCCTAGGGAACTATGGCTACACCTTC	CASSLGPLGNYGYTF	.	TRBV7-9	TRBJ1-2	.
TGTGCCAGCAGCGCCGACCAAGTACCGCAGTACTTC	CASSADQVPQYF	.	TRBV7-9	TRBJ2-7	.
TGTGCCAGCAGTTTTAGACAGGGGGCAAACACTGAAGCTTTCTTT	CASSFRQGANTEAFF	TRBD1	TRBV6-6	TRBJ1-1	.
TGTGCCAGCAGCTCAAGGACAGGTAGAGAGACCCAGTACTTC	CASSSRTGRETQYF	TRBD1	TRBV7-9	TRBJ2-5	.
TGTGCCAGTAGCTACTTAGGGGCCGAGCAGTACTTC	CASSYLGAEQYF	.	TRBV19	TRBJ2-7	.
TGCGCCAGCAGCTTGGATGCGCCATCCTACGAGCAGTACTTC	CASSLDAPSYEQYF	.	TRBV5-1	TRBJ2-7	.
TGCGCCAGCAGCTCCGGCGACAGGGATGTCATTCAGTACTTC	CASSSGDRDVIQYF	TRBD1	TRBV4-3	TRBJ2-4	.
TGTGCCAGCAGCACCCTTGGACAGGAATTTGACACAGATACGCAGTATTTT	CASSTLGQEFDTDTQYF	TRBD1	TRBV4-2	TRBJ2-3	.
TGTGCCAGCAGCCAATTCACAGGGAAAACCTACGAGCAGTACTTC	CASSQFTGKTYEQYF	.	TRBV13	TRBJ2-7	once
TGCAGCGGGAAGGTGGCGCAAGAGACCCAGTACTTC	CSGKVAQETQYF	.	TRBV29-1	TRBJ2-5	few
TGTGCCAGCAGCCAACAAGACTCGGACATTCAGTACTTC	CASSQQDSDIQYF	.	TRBV4-2	TRBJ2-4	.
TGCGCCAGCAGCTTGGCTTCTAGTTCCTACAATGAGCAGTTCTTC	CASSLASSSYNEQFF	.	TRBV5-1	TRBJ2-1	.
TGTGCCAGCAGCAGTCAAGTCCCTAACACTGAAGCTTTCTTT	CASSSQVPNTEAFF	.	TRBV11-2	TRBJ1-1	.
TGTGCCAGCAGCCCCCGGACAGGAGGGAATGAGCAGTTCTTC	CASSPRTGGNEQFF	.	TRBV3-1	TRBJ2-1	.
TGTGCCAGCTCACCCTCCGGGACAATCCTCTATGGCTACACCTTC	CASSPSGTILYGYTF	.	TRBV18	TRBJ1-2	few
TGTGCCAGCAGTTCCGATCAGTTAGGGGCCCGCTATGGCTACACCTTC	CASSSDQLGARYGYTF	.	TRBV28	TRBJ1-2	.
TGTGCCAGCAGCGGGGGTGGTGGGGATGAGCAGTTCTTC	CASSGGGGDEQFF	.	TRBV7-3	TRBJ2-1	.
TGTGCCAGCAGTTACTCAGCGGGAAACGATGAGCAGTTCTTC	CASSYSAGNDEQFF	TRBD2	TRBV6-5	TRBJ2-1	.
TGTGCCAGCAGCCACAATACTAGCGGGGGGGCCGTAGGATACAATGAGCAGTTCTTC	CASSHNTSGGAVGYNEQFF	TRBD2	TRBV4-2	TRBJ2-1	.